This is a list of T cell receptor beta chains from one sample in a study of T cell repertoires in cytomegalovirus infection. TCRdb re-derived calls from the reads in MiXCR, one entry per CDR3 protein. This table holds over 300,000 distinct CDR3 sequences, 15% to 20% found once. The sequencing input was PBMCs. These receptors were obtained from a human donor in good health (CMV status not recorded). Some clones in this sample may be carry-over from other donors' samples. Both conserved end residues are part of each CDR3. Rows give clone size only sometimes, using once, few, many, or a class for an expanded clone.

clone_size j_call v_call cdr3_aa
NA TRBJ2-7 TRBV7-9 CASSRSGGGGTVYEQYF
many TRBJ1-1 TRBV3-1 CASSQEGFSTEAFF
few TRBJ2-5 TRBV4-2 CASSQDSASGTLRTQYF
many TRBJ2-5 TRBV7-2 CASRRNRGLETQYF
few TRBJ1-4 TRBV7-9 CASSPSPGTGNEKLFF
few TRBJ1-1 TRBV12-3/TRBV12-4 CASSFLSMNTEAFF
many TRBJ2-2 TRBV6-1 CASFKTNTGELFF
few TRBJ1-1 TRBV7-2 CASSMRTRGQNEAFF
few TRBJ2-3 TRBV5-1 CASSFWAGPLGDTQYF
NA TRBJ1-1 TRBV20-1 CSASTTTVNTEAFF
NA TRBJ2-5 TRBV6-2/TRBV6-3 CASSSTQGSGETQYF
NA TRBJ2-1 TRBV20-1 CSAPSVGYNEQFF
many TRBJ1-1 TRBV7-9 CASSLGWRRAFF
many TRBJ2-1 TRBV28 CASSFPGGPGNEQFF
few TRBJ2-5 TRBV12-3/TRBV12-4 CASSITGLQETQYF
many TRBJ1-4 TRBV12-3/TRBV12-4 CASNRQGVGEKLFF
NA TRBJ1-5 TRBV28 CASSTHGQGAQPQHF
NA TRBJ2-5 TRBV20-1 CSAQSERKYQETQYF
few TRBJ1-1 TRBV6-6 CATKTRGGISTEAFF
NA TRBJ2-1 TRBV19 CASSKQYRVNEQFF
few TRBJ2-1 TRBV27 CASSLFPTPGGDNEQFF
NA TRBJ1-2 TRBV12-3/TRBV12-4 CAAGGDRNYGYTF
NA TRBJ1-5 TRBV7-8 CASSSGEGRQPQHF
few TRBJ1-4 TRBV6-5 CASSYGGQGREKLFF
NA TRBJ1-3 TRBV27 CASKRREGNTIYF
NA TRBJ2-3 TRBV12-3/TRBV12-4 CASSFQAHQYF
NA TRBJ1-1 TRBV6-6 CASSTGTHQAFF
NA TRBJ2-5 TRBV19 CASSVTGGDLGETQYF
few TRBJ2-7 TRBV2 CASTRASFEQYF
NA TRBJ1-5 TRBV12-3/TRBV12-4 CASSLRGGVYYRNNQPQHF
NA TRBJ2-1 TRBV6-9 CASSYPIAGQRSEQFF
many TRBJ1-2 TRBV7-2 CASSSAGTTNYGYTF
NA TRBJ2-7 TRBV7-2 CASSSDSIGEQYF
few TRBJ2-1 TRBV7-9 CASSFGFEGLAGMSSYNEQFF
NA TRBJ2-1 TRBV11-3 CASSLDQGGTSSCNEQFF
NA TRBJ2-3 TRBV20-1 CSASSTGSRTDTQYF
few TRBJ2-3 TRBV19 CASSILPRGTDTQYF
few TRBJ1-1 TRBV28 CASSPLGGAKPNTEAFF
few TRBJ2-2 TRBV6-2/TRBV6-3 CASSDDTGAELFF
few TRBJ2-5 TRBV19 CASSNGTSGGKQETQYF
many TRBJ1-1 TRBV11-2 CASSSRDRGRGTEAFF
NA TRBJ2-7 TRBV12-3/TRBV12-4 CASSDGTRNQHEQYF
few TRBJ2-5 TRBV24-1 CATSETTGETQYF
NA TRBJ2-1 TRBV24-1 CATSAPGSGGSNEQFF
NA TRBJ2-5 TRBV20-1 CSASGSAVRRKTQYF
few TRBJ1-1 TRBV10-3 CAIRLGQENTEAFF
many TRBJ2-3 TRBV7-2 CASSPDSLGTDTQYF
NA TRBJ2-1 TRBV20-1 CSAPLGGRDNEQFF
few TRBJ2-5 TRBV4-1 CASSQVGLARETQYF
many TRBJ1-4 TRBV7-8 CASSYNAGINEKLFF
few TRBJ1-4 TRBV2 CASVQERGRGEKLFF